One sample yielded the 19 T cell receptor beta chains listed below, sequenced in a study of shared clonotypes between healthy human individuals. Using immunoSEQ multiplex PCR, the repertoire was profiled, and TCRdb retains in-frame clones only, with some absent. The table has some 1 million clones, roughly 75% seen once; the top ten hold 1.5%. The sequencing sample was made of memory CD4+ T cells sorted from blood. Subset: CD45RA-negative fraction. These TCRs come from a man between 18 and 29 years old in good health.

The chain combines TRBV6-5 with TRBJ1-4, with D unclear. The CDR3 is 12 amino acids. Germline V gene sequence: CDR1 MNHEY, CDR2 SVGAGI. The V and J ends lost 11 bases and 4 bases respectively, with 11 bases between them. The CDR3 here is CAVKGYNEKLFF. CDR3 bases: TGTGCCGTCAAGGGTTATAATGAAAAACTGTTTTTT.

This clone is a singleton in its sample. The CDR3 DNA sequence: TGTGCCAGCTCCCCCAGTATGACTAATGAAAAACTGTTTTTT. Residues: CASSPSMTNEKLFF. The rearrangement joins TRBV18 to TRBJ1-4; no firm D call. V was pared by 6 bases and J by 2 bases, with 10 bases between. Germline CDR1 is KGHSH and CDR2 is LQKENI. CDR3 length: 14 amino acids.

This clone was recorded at least ten times. The chain carries TRBV6-6 and TRBJ1-1; D unclear. The CDR3 is 10 residues long. Trimming took 11 bases from V and 2 from J, leaving 6 bases between them. Looked up from germline, CDR1 is MNHNY and CDR2 is SVGAGI (reference sequence). CDR3 sequence: CAGRNTEAFF. CDR3 in DNA: TGTGCCGGGAGAAACACTGAAGCTTTCTTT.

The J gene is TRBJ1-6, the V gene TRBV4-1; 10 bases fit TRBD1. V dropped 0 bases and J dropped 10; count of bases not matched to a gene: 12. This CDR3 region has 18 residues. CDR1 MGHRA and CDR2 YSYEKL come from the germline V gene. The CDR3 reads CASSQDPHGTGVGSPLHF. In DNA form, the CDR3 reads TGCGCCAGCAGCCAAGATCCCCACGGGACAGGGGTTGGGTCACCCCTCCACTTT.

V gene TRBV4-3 combines with J gene TRBJ2-3; 8 positions match TRBD1. With V trimmed by 2 bases and J by 2 bases, 3 bases remained unmatched. CDR3 size: 15 residues. The V gene's germline CDR1 is LGHNA and CDR2 YSLEER. CDR3 loop: CASSQMGQATDTQYF. CDR3 DNA: TGCGCCAGCAGCCAAATGGGACAGGCCACAGATACGCAGTATTTT.

This rearrangement joins TRBV5-1 to TRBJ2-1, with 9 bases aligning to TRBD2. The junction had 3 bases not matched to a gene; V was cut back by 4 bases and J by 10 bases. The CDR3 contains 12 residues. Germline loops: CDR1 SGHRS, CDR2 YFSETQ. CDR3 amino acids: CASSNGLAEQFF. The CDR3 DNA reads as TGCGCCAGCAGCAACGGACTAGCGGAGCAGTTCTTC.

This chain connects TRBV28 to TRBJ2-7, with D perhaps given as TRBD1 or TRBD2 (6 bases each). Trimming pared 7 bases from V and 4 bases from J, leaving 14 bases between. The germline gives CDR1 MDHEN, CDR2 SYDVKM. The CDR3 loop spans 13 amino acids. CDR3 nucleotide sequence: TGTGCCAGCATCGGAGGGGGGTTGTACGAGCAGTACTTC. Its protein is CASIGGGLYEQYF.

The CDR3 here is CASSSGLAEIYEQYF. CDR3 DNA: TGTGCCAGCAGCTCAGGACTAGCGGAAATTTACGAGCAGTACTTC. This chain connects TRBV7-2 to TRBJ2-7; 10 bases are shared with TRBD2. CDR1 is SGHTA, CDR2 FQGNSA, per germline. J was trimmed by 4 bases and V by 4 bases; bases with no gene match: 7. The CDR3 has 15 amino acids.

The CDR3 protein is CASSPGGSTPGNTIYF. The CDR3 DNA is TGTGCCAGCAGCCCAGGTGGGAGTACCCCTGGAAACACCATATATTTT. The chain recombines TRBV11-2 with TRBJ1-3; no reliable D call. V lost 5 bases and J lost 2, with 16 bases in between. Per germline, CDR1 SGHAT and CDR2 FQNNGV. The CDR3 is made up of 16 amino acids.

This sequence joins TRBV6-5 and TRBJ2-5, with 7 bases matching TRBD2. V lost 0 bases and J lost 2; bases outside the gene matches: 3. The CDR3 sequence is 15 residues long. Per the germline V gene, CDR1 is MNHEY and CDR2 is SVGAGI. The CDR3 loop is CASSYSPGGQETQYF. In DNA form, the CDR3 reads TGTGCCAGCAGTTACTCCCCGGGGGGACAAGAGACCCAGTACTTC.

The chain couples TRBV11-3 to TRBJ2-2; weak D call: TRBD1 (6 bases). The CDR3 has 13 residues. Germline-derived CDR1 and CDR2 are SGHNT and YENEEA. The V end lost 4 bases, the J end lost 4 bases, and 7 bases lay between the germline ends. For the CDR3, the DNA is TGTGCCAGCAGCTACAGGGCCACCGGGGAGCTGTTTTTT. The encoded protein is CASSYRATGELFF. Drawing the rest from reference TRBV11-3 and TRBJ2-2, the complete variable domain is EAGVVQSPRYKIIEKKQPVAFWCNPISGHNTLYWYLQNLGQGPELLIRYENEEAVDDSQLPKDRFSAERLKGVDSTLKIQPAELGDSAVYLCASSYRATGELFFGEGSRLTVL.

In its sample, this clone was seen a few times. The chain has TRBV23-1 and TRBJ1-3; D unresolved. TRBV23-1 is an ORF, with its function uncertain. The CDR3 runs to 17 residues. V gave up 0 bases and J gave up 1 base, with 13 bases separating them. The chain's CDR3 is CASSQSFGVRSGNTIYF. The DNA for the CDR3 is TGCGCCAGCAGTCAATCGTTCGGGGTAAGATCTGGAAACACCATATATTTT.

The rearrangement joins TRBV6-1 to TRBJ2-2; D may match TRBD1 or TRBD2 (5 bases each). Trimming left V 10 bases short and J 0 bases short, with 9 bases between. The CDR3 loop spans 13 amino acids. Looked up from germline, CDR1 is MNHNS and CDR2 is SASEGT. This CDR3 is CATRGANTGELFF. The CDR3 DNA reads as TGTGCCACACGAGGGGCGAACACCGGGGAGCTGTTTTTT.

This clone was seen more than once but under ten times. The V gene is TRBV27, the J gene TRBJ2-4; the match to TRBD1 covers 7 bases. V dropped 6 bases and J dropped 8; count of bases not matched to a gene: 7. Germline loops: CDR1 MNHEY, CDR2 SMNVEV (reference sequence). This CDR3 spans 13 amino acids. The CDR3 sequence: CASSPSTGYIQYF. The DNA of the CDR3 is TGTGCCAGCAGCCCGTCGACAGGGTACATTCAGTACTTC.

The chain employs TRBV28 and TRBJ2-4, with 10 bases identical to TRBD2. CDR1 is MDHEN and CDR2 is SYDVKM in the germline V gene. V was pared by 4 bases and J by 6 bases, with 9 bases of the junction left unmatched. This CDR3 region has 16 residues. The CDR3 reads CASSSASGGSGNIQYF. CDR3 coding DNA: TGTGCCAGCAGTTCAGCTAGCGGGGGTTCGGGAAACATTCAGTACTTC.

As concerns this clone: Only one base separates this from a far larger clonotype, so it likely reflects a read error. V and J are TRBV30 and TRBJ1-2; D gene ambiguous. This CDR3 spans 13 amino acids. Germline V gives CDR1 GTSNPN, CDR2 SVGIG (reference sequence). The CDR3 DNA reads TGTGCCTGGAGTCCCCTCGAGAGCTATAGCTACACCTTC. It is translated as CAWSPLESYSYTF.

This clone was recorded a few times. The chain carries TRBV10-1 and TRBJ2-2; D call uncertain. Trimming removed 2 bases at V and 6 bases at J, with 13 bases between. The CDR3 sequence is 15 residues long. CDR1 is WNHNN and CDR2 is SYGVQD in the germline V gene (reference sequence). The CDR3 DNA follows: TGCGCCAGCAGTGAGGGAGCCGGGTTCGCCGGGGAGCTGTTTTTT. This translates into CASSEGAGFAGELFF.

The genes are TRBV6-6 and TRBJ2-1, with no clear D. V was cut by 10 bases and J by 2 bases, with 9 bases left in between. The germline gives CDR1 MNHNY, CDR2 SVGAGI (reference sequence). The CDR3 extends over 12 amino acids. CDR3 loop: CATRGTYNEQFF. DNA for the CDR3: TGTGCCACCCGCGGTACCTACAATGAGCAGTTCTTC.

The table lists this clone with a few counts. The chain recombines TRBV7-2 with TRBJ2-2; D possibly uses TRBD1 or TRBD2 (6 bases each). With 5 bases removed from V and 0 bases from J, the gap between germline ends came to 19 bases. Germline V CDR1 and CDR2: SGHTA, FQGNSA. CDR3 length equals 18 residues. CDR3 protein: CASSHMGRRGTNTGELFF. The CDR3 coding sequence is TGTGCCAGCAGCCACATGGGCAGGAGGGGGACGAACACCGGGGAGCTGTTTTTT.